The source of this TCR beta chain is a study of beta chain features in type 1 diabetes. Study-wide results and caveats: Moderate but significant shortening of TCRB CDR3s was recorded in all four CD4+ subsets from Type 1 diabetes patients. The question left open here concerned HLA type influencing TCRB rearrangement. For patients, the naive, central memory and Treg TCRB repertoires appeared more alike than for healthy donors.

V was shortened by 1 base and J by 5 bases, with 20 bases between the two germline ends. The CDR3 has 17 residues. Per germline, CDR1 MNHEY and CDR2 SMNVEV (reference sequence). This clone was detected ten times or more. What it binds is unknown. Every bit of the isolated RNA underwent reverse transcription, so sequencing read expressed TCRB transcripts. Assay: immunoSEQ multiplex PCR; the TCRdb copy retains only in-frame clones and omits some. Among around 180,000 clones listed, roughly 7.1% were seen once. The sample taken for sequencing was central memory CD4+ T cells from blood. The clonotype comes from a woman aged 40-49 years with type 1 diabetes. The chain uses TRBV27 and TRBJ2-5; D perhaps matches TRBD1 (6 bases). The CDR3 DNA reads as TGTGCCAGCAGTTTATTTGGTCCTCTGGGGGCGCCTGAGACCCAGTACTTC. Amino acids: CASSLFGPLGAPETQYF.